This passage covers 6 T cell receptor beta chains from one sample sequenced in a study of blood T cell repertoires in COVID-19. Clones were sequenced by immunoSEQ multiplex PCR, and TCRdb holds only the in-frame ones, with some missing. The sample shows about 150,000 clones, roughly 80% of them seen only once. Material for sequencing was peripheral blood. These receptors were obtained from a woman of 80 years or more with acute or convalescent COVID-19.

This sequence joins TRBV2 and TRBJ2-7; no reliable D call. CDR1 SNHLY and CDR2 FYNNEI come from the germline V gene. Between the trimmed V and J ends, which lost 0 bases and 6 bases, there was a span of 9 bases. The CDR3 totals 13 residues. This CDR3 reads CASSEAMSREQYF. Here the CDR3 DNA reads TGTGCCAGCAGTGAAGCAATGAGTCGCGAGCAGTACTTC.

The chain recombines TRBV18 with TRBJ2-1; unclear D gene. V was pared by 6 bases and J by 0 bases, with 12 bases between. The CDR3 totals 15 residues. Germline CDR1 KGHSH, CDR2 LQKENI. CDR3 bases: TGTGCCAGCTCCCCTCAGGTGAGCTCCTACAATGAGCAGTTCTTC. Encoded protein: CASSPQVSSYNEQFF.

This chain links TRBV3-1 (or the pseudogene TRBV3-2) with TRBJ2-5; 8 bases are a match to TRBD2. This CDR3 has 16 amino acids. Germline V gives CDR1 LGHDT, CDR2 YNNKEL (reference sequence). V lost 1 base and J lost 3; bases outside the gene matches: 7. In DNA, the CDR3 is TGTGCCAGCAGCCAAGGAATAACGGGGGGGAAAGAGACCCAGTACTTC. Residues: CASSQGITGGKETQYF.

The J gene is TRBJ1-5, the V gene TRBV6-1; no clear D gene. Germline CDR1 reads MNHNS; CDR2 reads SASEGT. Trimming removed 2 bases at V and 6 bases at J, with 14 bases between. The CDR3 extends over 15 amino acids. CDR3 DNA sequence: TGTGCCAGCAGTGAAATGATCGGCCGAGGTCAGCCCCAGCATTTT. Translated, it gives CASSEMIGRGQPQHF.

This chain uses TRBV30 with TRBJ2-1, with 10 bases lining up with TRBD1. This CDR3 is built from 17 residues. Germline V CDR1 and CDR2: GTSNPN, SVGIG (reference sequence). The V and J ends lost 2 bases and 2 bases, in that order; junction bases with no gene match: 9. The CDR3 is CAWSPPPGTGAYNEQFF. As DNA, the CDR3 is TGTGCCTGGAGTCCTCCCCCCGGGACAGGGGCCTACAATGAGCAGTTCTTC.

The chain combines TRBV18 with TRBJ1-1; 10 bases are shared with TRBD1. This CDR3 region has 17 residues. Germline-derived CDR1 and CDR2 are KGHSH and LQKENI. V was pared by 6 bases and J by 6 bases, with 16 bases of the junction left unmatched. The CDR3 sequence is CASSAGTGVFPPPEAFF. DNA for the CDR3: TGTGCCAGCTCCGCCGGGACAGGGGTCTTCCCGCCGCCTGAAGCTTTCTTT.